Included here is one T cell receptor beta chain sequence, with context. The antigen remains unidentified. This sample stems from a study of cytotoxic CD8 clonotypes in ibrutinib-treated CLL. Genomic DNA in a quantity of about 2 micrograms was derived from cryopreserved PBMCs for TCR beta libraries. Notes on the study in general: Clonality at baseline surpassed age-matched healthy donors and tracked circulating CD8+ T-cell counts.

V lost 0 bases and J lost 4, with 12 bases in between. The CDR3 is 16 residues long. The germline CDR1 and CDR2 sequences are MNHEY and SVGAGI. TCRdb's table, derived via immunoSEQ multiplex PCR, lists solely in-frame clones and lacks some. The data show about 26,000 clones, 65% to 90% seen once. The clonotype originates from a human donor with chronic lymphocytic leukemia. The chain recombines TRBV6-5 with TRBJ2-2, with no clear D. The sequencing here drew on PBMCs, taken after 24 months of ibrutinib treatment. The chain's CDR3 is CASSYSLVSLTGELFF. For the CDR3, the DNA is TGTGCCAGCAGTTACTCGCTAGTTTCCCTCACCGGGGAGCTGTTTTTT.